The rows below give T cell receptor beta chains drawn from one sample of a study of Ad26.COV2.S vaccination and SARS-CoV-2 variants. The repertoire was sequenced with immunoSEQ multiplex PCR; TCRdb's copy has only in-frame clones and lacks some. The sample holds some 390,000 clones, 70% to 90% seen once. The specimen comprised peripheral blood, sampled in a trial of Ad26.COV2.S vaccine versus placebo. Receptor source: a person aged 18-60 years who received the Ad26.COV2.S COVID-19 vaccine or a placebo. The CDR3 runs from the conserved cysteine through the conserved F or W. D genes are given only for firm matches.

v_gene,d_gene,j_gene,CDR3nt,CDR3aa
TRBV6-5,.,TRBJ2-1,TGTGCCAGCAGTTTCGCGGGAAATGAGCAGTTCTTC,CASSFAGNEQFF
TRBV19,.,TRBJ2-2,TGTGCCAGTAGTATAGCTTGGATCTTCACCGGGGAGCTGTTTTTT,CASSIAWIFTGELFF
TRBV5-1,.,TRBJ1-2,TGCGCCAGCCATGGGCACCGGGATGGCTACACCTTC,CASHGHRDGYTF
TRBV6-6,.,TRBJ1-3,TGTGCCAGCAGTTACTCCCAGGGCTACTCTGGAAACACCATATATTTT,CASSYSQGYSGNTIYF
TRBV19,TRBD2,TRBJ2-6,TGTGCCAGTAGTATAAGATTGCGGGGGGTGGACTACTCTGGGGCCAACGTCCTGACTTTC,CASSIRLRGVDYSGANVLTF
TRBV2,TRBD1,TRBJ1-5,TGTGCCAGCAGTGGGACAGGGGCCTTCAATCAGCCCCAGCATTTT,CASSGTGAFNQPQHF
TRBV7-8,.,TRBJ2-2,TGTGCCAGCAGCTCCCCCAGGGGCGGGGGTAGTATCGGGGAGCTGTTTTTT,CASSSPRGGGSIGELFF
TRBV5-1,.,TRBJ2-7,TGCGCCAGCAGCTTTCAACTAGGTGGGATCACCTACGAGCAGTACTTC,CASSFQLGGITYEQYF
TRBV5-4,TRBD2,TRBJ2-1,TGTGCCAGCAGCTTGAACACGGGGGGTGAGCAGTTCTTC,CASSLNTGGEQFF
TRBV3-1/TRBV3-2,.,TRBJ2-3,TGTGCCAGCAGCCAACGACGGAGGAGTGGCAGCACAGATACGCAGTATTTT,CASSQRRRSGSTDTQYF
TRBV11-3,TRBD1,TRBJ2-7,TGTGCCAGCAGCACCCGGACAGGGACCGAGCAGTACTTC,CASSTRTGTEQYF